The present TCR beta chain was sequenced within a study of human T cells and chemical hapten exposure listed by TCRdb under 2021. About the study as a whole: For sensitization, 2% DPC in acetone was applied to a roughly 2 cm by roughly 2 cm area of upper inner arm skin. The study tracked peripheral blood TCR repertoire changes in vivo during primary and secondary sensitization to the hapten diphenylcyclopropenone (DPC) in alopecia patients. Blood samples were taken from patients before sensitization (week 0) and then at 2, 6 and about 24 weeks after DPC sensitization. Libraries were pooled for sequencing, and variation in per-sample TCR yields was attributed mainly to small differences in library volumes within the pool. The mostly female patient cohort included alopecia areata with under or over 50% scalp involvement, alopecia totalis and alopecia universalis. Patients additionally received weekly therapeutic DPC doses to the scalp throughout the roughly 25-week study period. Nearly 30 alopecia patients provided blood for TCR sequencing at one to four time points (pre-sensitization, 2, 6 and 24 weeks). Patch testing was done on the upper back using Finn chambers containing 0.01% DPC, and results were scored after 6 days according to International Contact Dermatitis Research Group standards. The full study reports these points: Alopecia, a presumed autoimmune disease, was present in all patients, so the immune response of the patients might differ from that of healthy individuals. DPC sensitization did not change how many TCRs were above 1 in 1000 frequency, and no evidence was found of alterations in global repertoire structure. Compared with pre-sensitization or healthy control sets, expanded TCRs formed significantly more large CDR3 similarity clusters, which is consistent with antigen-driven responses. The number of PT1 expanded TCRs positively correlated with patch test score, significant at thresholds 8, 16 and 32 but not 4. After repeated subsampling, changes were observed in the strength of the expansion versus patch-test correlation and in the threshold at which the correlation became significant.

The time point label here, explained by the study, means: patch test 1, 2 weeks after DPC sensitization. This sample's treatment or condition label indicates: therapeutic diphenylcyclopropenone sensitization with weekly scalp DPC. At each patch-test visit, blood was drawn before the patch test was applied. Eligible patients were aged 18 to 70, diagnosed with alopecia, deemed suitable for DPC therapy, and excluded if pregnant. Total RNA was extracted from unfractionated whole blood collected in Tempus Blood RNA tubes. As for this clonotype: Its cognate antigen has yet to be identified. The record has no base qualities; no much larger clone is one base away.

The CDR1 and CDR2 encoded by the germline V gene (reference sequence) are SGHKS and YYEKEE. The CDR3 starts with the cysteine, ends with the phenylalanine, and has 14 residues. Only CDR3 DNA remains: 42 bases, in frame from the first base. V is clipped by 2 bases and J by 4 bases, and the sequence between their germline boundaries is 12 bases long. The library was obtained by RACE. This sample was sequenced with a NextSeq 500. During library preparation, unique molecular identifiers were attached to individual cDNA molecules so that TCRs could be counted quantitatively and reproducibly. Each blood RNA sample was used to sequence both TCR alpha and TCR beta chains. In the original analysis: Samples had a median of approximately 96,000 TCRs, with a range from about 23,224 to 690,600. The Decombinator software suite was used to annotate V, J and CDR3 in the TCR reads. For the PS versus PT1 abundance plots, all samples were subsampled to the same number of TCRs (28,000). Expanded TCRs were defined as absent before sensitization and observed at least eight times at the 2-week time point. TCRdb's own reprocessing of the public reads used fastp at Q25 and MiXCR and kept productive beta chains. Every CDR3 protein is listed once, alongside the most common genes and DNA of its rows. It is TCRdb's table, rather than the study itself, that gives the V and J calls and clone size. The sample yields some 83,000 distinct CDR3 sequences; about 10% were counted once. Approximately 4% of the sample is taken by the ten largest.

This receptor was obtained from a woman between 45 and 65 years old with alopecia areata. Some clones in this sample may be carry-over from other donors' samples. The rearranged segments are TRBV5-5 and TRBJ2-5; the D gene is perhaps TRBD1, on 6 matching bases. The specimen was whole blood, collected in connection with sensitization to the hapten diphenylcyclopropenone (DPC). The DNA sequence reads TGTGCCAGCAGCTTTCAAGGGGGTGGAGAGACCCAGTACTTC. It encodes CASSFQGGGETQYF.